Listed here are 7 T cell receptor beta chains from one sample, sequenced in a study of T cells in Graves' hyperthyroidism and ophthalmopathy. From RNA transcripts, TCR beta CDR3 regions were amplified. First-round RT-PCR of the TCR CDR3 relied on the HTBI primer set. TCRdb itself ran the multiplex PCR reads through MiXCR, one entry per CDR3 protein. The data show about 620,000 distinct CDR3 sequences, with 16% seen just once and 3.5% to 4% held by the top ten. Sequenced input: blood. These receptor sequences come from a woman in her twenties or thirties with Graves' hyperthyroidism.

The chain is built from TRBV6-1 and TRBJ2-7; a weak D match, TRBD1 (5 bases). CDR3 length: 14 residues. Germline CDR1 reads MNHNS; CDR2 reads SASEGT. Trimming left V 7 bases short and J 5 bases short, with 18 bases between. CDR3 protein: CASKTGLAVDEQYF. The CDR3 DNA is TGTGCCAGCAAAACAGGCTTGGCTGTCGACGAGCAGTACTTC.

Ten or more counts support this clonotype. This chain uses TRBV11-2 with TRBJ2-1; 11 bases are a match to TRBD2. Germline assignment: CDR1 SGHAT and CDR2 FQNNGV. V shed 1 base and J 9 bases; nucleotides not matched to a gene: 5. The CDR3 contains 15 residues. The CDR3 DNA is TGTGCCAGCAGCTTAGGACTAGCGGGGAGGGGTGAGCAGTTCTTC. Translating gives CASSLGLAGRGEQFF.

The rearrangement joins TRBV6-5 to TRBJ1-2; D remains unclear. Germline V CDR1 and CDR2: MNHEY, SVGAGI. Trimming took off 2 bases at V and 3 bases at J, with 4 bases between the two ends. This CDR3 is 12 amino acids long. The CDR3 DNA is TGTGCCAGCAGTTACCGATACTATGGCTACACCTTC. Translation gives CASSYRYYGYTF.

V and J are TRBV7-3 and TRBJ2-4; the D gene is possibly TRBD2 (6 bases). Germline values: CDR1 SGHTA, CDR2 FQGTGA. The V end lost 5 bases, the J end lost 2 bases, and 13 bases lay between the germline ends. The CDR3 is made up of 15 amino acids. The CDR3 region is CASSPRAGSKNIQYF. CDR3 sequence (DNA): TGTGCCAGCAGCCCACGAGCGGGTTCCAAAAACATTCAGTACTTC.

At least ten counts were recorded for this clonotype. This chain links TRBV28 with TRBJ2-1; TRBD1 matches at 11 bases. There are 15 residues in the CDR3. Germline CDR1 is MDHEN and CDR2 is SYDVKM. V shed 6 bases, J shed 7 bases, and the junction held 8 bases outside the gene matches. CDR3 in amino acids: CASRHGQGARNEQFF. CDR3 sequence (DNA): TGTGCCAGCAGGCACGGACAGGGGGCTAGGAATGAGCAGTTCTTC.

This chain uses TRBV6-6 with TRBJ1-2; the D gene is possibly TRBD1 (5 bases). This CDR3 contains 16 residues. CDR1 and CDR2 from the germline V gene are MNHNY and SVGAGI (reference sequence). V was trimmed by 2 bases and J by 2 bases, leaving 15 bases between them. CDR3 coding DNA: TGTGCCAGCAGTTACATTCCCCGGGACGGCAACTATGGCTACACCTTC. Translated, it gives CASSYIPRDGNYGYTF.

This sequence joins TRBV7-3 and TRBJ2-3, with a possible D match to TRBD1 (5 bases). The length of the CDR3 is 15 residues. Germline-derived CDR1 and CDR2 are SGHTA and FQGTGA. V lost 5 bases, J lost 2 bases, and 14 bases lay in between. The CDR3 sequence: CASSLGVNDTDTQYF. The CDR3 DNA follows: TGTGCCAGCAGCCTAGGGGTTAATGACACAGATACGCAGTATTTT.